These 27 T cell receptor beta chains came from one sample sequenced in a study of shared clonotypes between healthy human individuals. The method was immunoSEQ multiplex PCR; TCRdb's version includes in-frame clones alone and lacks a portion of them. The sample consists of more than 1.2 million clones, around 98.5% of them appearing once. The sequencing input was naive CD4+ T cells sorted from blood. Specified subset: CD45RA+ positively selected. Source of these receptors: a man aged 25-45 years in good health.

The J gene is TRBJ1-2, the V gene TRBV29-1, with TRBD1 matching over 9 bases. Germline V CDR1 and CDR2: SQVTM, ANQGSEA. The CDR3 has 15 residues. V shed 3 bases and J 0 bases; nucleotides not matched to a gene: 5. The CDR3 DNA is TGCAGCGTTGATAGGGACAGGGCGTCTAACTATGGCTACACCTTC. As protein: CSVDRDRASNYGYTF.

The chain has TRBV5-1 and TRBJ2-2; D is ambiguous. Germline CDR1 is SGHRS and CDR2 is YFSETQ. Trimming cost V 4 bases and J 3 bases, with 16 bases left between them. The CDR3 contains 16 residues. CDR3 sequence: CASSPIPRSDTGELFF. The CDR3 DNA follows: TGCGCCAGCAGCCCCATCCCCAGGTCGGACACCGGGGAGCTGTTTTTT. The entire variable domain, with the rest obtained from reference TRBV5-1 and TRBJ2-2, is as follows: KAGVTQTPRYLIKTRGQQVTLSCSPISGHRSVSWYQQTPGQGLQFLFEYFSETQRNKGNFPGRFSGRQFSNSRSEMNVSTLELGDSALYLCASSPIPRSDTGELFFGEGSRLTVL.

The rearrangement links TRBV4-3 to TRBJ2-6, with no clear D. Germline values: CDR1 LGHNA, CDR2 YSLEER. Trimming took 0 bases from V and 4 from J, leaving 22 bases between them. The CDR3 sequence is 20 residues long. The CDR3 DNA reads TGCGCCAGCAGCCAAGAAGGGTCGCGGTCCTCCCTCGGCGGGGCCAACGTCCTGACTTTC. It is translated as CASSQEGSRSSLGGANVLTF.

J is TRBJ1-5 and V is TRBV18; maybe TRBD1 (5 bases). The CDR3 length is 15 residues. In germline, CDR1 is KGHSH, CDR2 LQKENI. Trimming pared 0 bases from V and 5 bases from J, leaving 11 bases between. The CDR3 loop is CASSPPGAGDQPQHF. The CDR3 DNA reads as TGTGCCAGCTCACCACCGGGAGCGGGGGATCAGCCCCAGCATTTT.

Only one count was recorded for this clone. The chain is built from TRBV28 and TRBJ2-2; TRBD2 agrees at 10 bases. The CDR3 spans 18 residues. In germline, CDR1 is MDHEN, CDR2 SYDVKM. Unmatched junction bases numbered 14, after V lost 3 bases and J lost 7 bases. CDR3: CASSFPEPGLASFGELFF. The CDR3 DNA is TGTGCCAGCAGTTTCCCCGAACCGGGACTAGCGTCATTCGGGGAGCTGTTTTTT.

With regard to this clone: The sample has other DNA sequences that encode this CDR3 too. J is TRBJ2-2 and V is TRBV7-9; no reliable D call. This CDR3 comprises 13 residues. Germline V CDR1 and CDR2: SEHNR, FQNEAQ (reference sequence). The V and J ends lost 1 base and 4 bases respectively, with 4 bases between them. The CDR3 nucleotides read TGTGCCAGCAGCTTAGTGTCCACCGGGGAGCTGTTTTTT. Translating it yields CASSLVSTGELFF. The variable domain in full, completed from reference TRBV7-9 and TRBJ2-2, reads DTGVSQNPRHKITKRGQNVTFRCDPISEHNRLYWYRQTLGQGPEFLTYFQNEAQLEKSRLLSDRFSAERPKGSFSTLEIQRTEQGDSAMYLCASSLVSTGELFFGEGSRLTVL.

The chain links TRBV9 to TRBJ2-7, with TRBD2 identical over 8 bases. CDR3 length: 14 residues. In germline, CDR1 is SGDLS, CDR2 YYNGEE. J gave up 7 bases and V 0 bases, and 6 bases lay outside the gene matches. This chain's CDR3 is CASSVDLAGREQYF. The CDR3 nucleotides read TGTGCCAGCAGCGTAGACCTAGCGGGCCGTGAGCAGTACTTC.

V and J are TRBV7-3 and TRBJ2-1, with 14 nucleotides matching TRBD2. CDR1 SGHTA and CDR2 FQGTGA come from the germline V gene. V lost 4 bases, J lost 12 bases, and 11 bases stayed unmatched. CDR3 size: 16 residues. The CDR3 loop is CASSWAGTSGSGGQFF. The CDR3 DNA is TGTGCCAGCAGCTGGGCCGGGACTAGCGGGAGCGGAGGGCAGTTCTTC.

This chain connects TRBV9 to TRBJ2-1; TRBD2 matches at 7 bases. In germline, CDR1 is SGDLS, CDR2 YYNGEE. J gave up 5 bases and V 0 bases, and 5 bases lay outside the gene matches. This CDR3 is 15 amino acids long. The CDR3 nucleotides read TGTGCCAGCAGCGTAGAATGGCGGGGGAACAATGAGCAGTTCTTC. Translating it yields CASSVEWRGNNEQFF. Full variable domain (missing parts from reference TRBV9 and TRBJ2-1): DSGVTQTPKHLITATGQRVTLRCSPRSGDLSVYWYQQSLDQGLQFLIQYYNGEERAKGNILERFSAQQFPDLHSELNLSSLELGDSALYFCASSVEWRGNNEQFFGPGTRLTVL.

J is TRBJ2-7 and V is TRBV2, with TRBD1 identical over 9 bases. The CDR3 has 14 amino acids. V lost 6 bases, J lost 5 bases, and 8 bases stayed unmatched. Germline V gene data show CDR1 as SNHLY and CDR2 as FYNNEI. Here the CDR3 DNA reads TGTGCCAGCAGACCCGGGACAGGGAATAACGAGCAGTACTTC. It specifies CASRPGTGNNEQYF.

This chain connects TRBV6-1 to TRBJ2-3; 8 nucleotides line up with TRBD1. CDR3 length equals 13 residues. The J segment lost 7 bases and the V segment lost 10 bases, leaving 10 bases of the junction unmatched. The V gene's germline CDR1 is MNHNS and CDR2 SASEGT. In nucleotides, the CDR3 is TGTGCCACCTCGACAGGGGAGACTTATACGCAGTATTTT. It encodes CATSTGETYTQYF.

CDR3 sequence: CASSQDLFGYEQFF. CDR3 coding DNA: TGCGCCAGCAGCCAAGATCTCTTCGGGTATGAGCAGTTCTTC. The chain couples TRBV4-1 to TRBJ2-1; no clear D. The CDR3 is made up of 14 amino acids. The V gene lost 0 bases and the J gene lost 8 bases, with 11 bases spanning the gap. CDR1 and CDR2 from the germline V gene are MGHRA and YSYEKL.

The genes are TRBV19 and TRBJ2-7, with 7 bases matching TRBD1. The CDR3 length is 16 residues. Germline CDR1 LNHDA, CDR2 SQIVND (reference sequence). Germline trimming cut 1 base from V and 3 bases from J; bases unmatched to any gene: 9. The CDR3 sequence: CASSIAPQGVNYEQYF. CDR3 coding DNA: TGTGCCAGTAGTATAGCTCCGCAGGGGGTGAACTACGAGCAGTACTTC.

This chain joins TRBV18 and TRBJ2-3; 9 bases are shared with TRBD2. The CDR3 sequence is 17 residues long. With 1 base clipped from V and 1 base from J, the junction kept 6 bases outside the gene matches. CDR1 is KGHSH and CDR2 is LQKENI in the germline V gene. The DNA for the CDR3 is TGTGCCAGCTCACCACAAATTAGACTAGCGGGCACAGATACGCAGTATTTT. Translation gives CASSPQIRLAGTDTQYF.

This clone appeared once. The V gene is TRBV5-1, the J gene TRBJ1-1; D is uncertain. The CDR3 length is 13 residues. Trimming stripped 0 bases from V and 8 bases from J, with 11 bases between. The germline V gene has CDR1 SGHRS and CDR2 YFSETQ. The CDR3 DNA reads TGCGCCAGCAGCTTGGCCGTTCGGGGAGAAGCTTTCTTT. It codes for CASSLAVRGEAFF.

The rearrangement joins TRBV5-6 to TRBJ2-1, with unresolved D. Germline assignment: CDR1 SGHDT and CDR2 YYEEEE. V lost 0 bases and J 14 bases, leaving 12 bases between the germline ends. CDR3 size: 12 residues. CDR3 DNA: TGTGCCAGCAGCTTGGGTGGATTGTTGGAGTTCTTC. Translation: CASSLGGLLEFF.

This clone was seen only once. The chain links TRBV4-1 to TRBJ2-7; D perhaps matches TRBD1 (7 bases). The germline V gene has CDR1 MGHRA and CDR2 YSYEKL. CDR3 length: 21 residues. V gave up 1 base and J gave up 4 bases, with 32 bases separating them. This CDR3 is CASSQAMRGLNYRRESYEQYF. In DNA form, the CDR3 reads TGCGCCAGCAGCCAAGCGATGAGGGGGCTAAACTACAGGAGGGAGTCTTACGAGCAGTACTTC.

The chain couples TRBV28 to TRBJ1-5; maybe TRBD1 (6 bases). The CDR3 has 13 amino acids. CDR1 MDHEN and CDR2 SYDVKM come from the germline V gene. Trimming stripped 7 bases from V and 7 bases from J, with 14 bases between. The CDR3 here is CASIGTSRQPQHF. The CDR3 region has the DNA TGTGCCAGCATAGGGACAAGCAGGCAGCCCCAGCATTTT.

This clone has just one count. The chain has TRBV10-2 and TRBJ2-1; D is unresolved. Germline V CDR1 and CDR2: WSHSY, SAAADI. CDR3 length equals 13 residues. V was shortened by 3 bases and J by 7 bases, with 10 bases between the two germline ends. The CDR3: CASSDSPRNEQFF. CDR3 DNA: TGCGCCAGCAGTGATTCTCCCCGGAATGAGCAGTTCTTC.

The chain recombines TRBV11-1 with TRBJ2-1; D possibly matches TRBD1 or TRBD2 (5 bases each). Between the trimmed V and J ends, which lost 5 bases and 7 bases, there was a span of 15 bases. CDR1 and CDR2 (germline): SGHAT, FQDESV (reference sequence). The CDR3 extends over 14 amino acids. CDR3: CASSRDRLSNEQFF. CDR3 nucleotide sequence: TGTGCCAGCAGCCGGGACCGATTAAGTAATGAGCAGTTCTTC. The full variable domain, in which reference TRBV11-1 and TRBJ2-1 provide the parts outside the CDR3, is EAEVAQSPRYKITEKSQAVAFWCDPISGHATLYWYRQILGQGPELLVQFQDESVVDDSQLPKDRFSAERLKGVDSTLKIQPAELGDSAMYLCASSRDRLSNEQFFGPGTRLTVL.

With respect to this clone: Other DNA sequences within the sample encode an identical CDR3. This CDR3 reads CASSLEGGYGYTF. CDR3 coding DNA: TGTGCCAGCAGCTTAGAGGGGGGCTATGGCTACACCTTC. The chain uses TRBV11-2 and TRBJ1-2, with a tentative D call TRBD1 (5 bases). The ends were cut back, 0 bases at V and 4 bases at J, with 6 bases in the middle. This CDR3 spans 13 amino acids. Germline CDR1 is SGHAT and CDR2 is FQNNGV. The complete variable domain, with remaining parts taken from reference TRBV11-2 and TRBJ1-2, reads EAGVAQSPRYKIIEKRQSVAFWCNPISGHATLYWYQQILGQGPKLLIQFQNNGVVDDSQLPKDRFSAERLKGVDSTLKIQPAKLEDSAVYLCASSLEGGYGYTFGSGTRLTVV.

The chain carries TRBV28 and TRBJ1-1; D is ambiguous. V was pared by 3 bases and J by 9 bases, with 14 bases between. The germline CDR1 and CDR2 sequences are MDHEN and SYDVKM. The CDR3 contains 13 residues. DNA of the CDR3: TGTGCCAGCAGTTTCAATGTCATACCCCAAGCTTTCTTT. It yields the protein CASSFNVIPQAFF.

This clone was observed once. The chain combines TRBV6-1 with TRBJ1-5; a weak D match, TRBD1 (6 bases). CDR1 is MNHNS and CDR2 is SASEGT in the germline V gene. This CDR3 comprises 16 residues. Trimming left V 1 base short and J 0 bases short, with 10 bases between. The CDR3 region is CASSEEGGFSNQPQHF. CDR3 sequence (DNA): TGTGCCAGCAGTGAAGAGGGGGGGTTTAGCAATCAGCCCCAGCATTTT.

This chain joins TRBV27 and TRBJ1-1; tentative D call: TRBD1 (6 bases). CDR3 length: 16 residues. V gave up 6 bases and J gave up 4 bases, with 21 bases separating them. The V gene's germline CDR1 is MNHEY and CDR2 SMNVEV (reference sequence). CDR3 DNA: TGTGCCAGCAGCGTTGCACGGGGGCAGGTTGGCACTGAAGCTTTCTTT. Amino acids: CASSVARGQVGTEAFF.

V is TRBV11-2 and J is TRBJ2-7; 11 bases fit TRBD1. This CDR3 has 15 amino acids. V trimming: 5 bases; J trimming: 3 bases; junction bases outside the gene matches: 6. Germline CDR1 SGHAT, CDR2 FQNNGV. Written as DNA, the CDR3 is TGTGCCAGCAGCCCGGGGGGGACAGGGGGCTACGAGCAGTACTTC. It encodes CASSPGGTGGYEQYF. Together with reference TRBV11-2 and TRBJ2-7, the CDR3 gives the full variable domain: EAGVAQSPRYKIIEKRQSVAFWCNPISGHATLYWYQQILGQGPKLLIQFQNNGVVDDSQLPKDRFSAERLKGVDSTLKIQPAKLEDSAVYLCASSPGGTGGYEQYFGPGTRLTVT.

This chain joins TRBV5-4 and TRBJ2-3, with D possibly matching TRBD2 (5 bases). V was shortened by 0 bases and J by 5 bases, with 10 bases between the two germline ends. Germline CDR1 and CDR2: SGHNT and YYREEE (reference sequence). This CDR3 region has 14 residues. Written as DNA, the CDR3 is TGTGCCAGCAGCTTGGAGCTAGCTAAAGATACGCAGTATTTT. Protein sequence: CASSLELAKDTQYF.

J is TRBJ1-3 and V is TRBV11-2; D ambiguous. Germline CDR1 SGHAT, CDR2 FQNNGV. The CDR3 consists of 13 residues. The V end lost 5 bases, the J end lost 3 bases, and 8 bases lay between the germline ends. The CDR3 loop is CASSQTFGNTIYF. In DNA, the CDR3 is TGTGCCAGCAGCCAAACCTTTGGAAACACCATATATTTT.